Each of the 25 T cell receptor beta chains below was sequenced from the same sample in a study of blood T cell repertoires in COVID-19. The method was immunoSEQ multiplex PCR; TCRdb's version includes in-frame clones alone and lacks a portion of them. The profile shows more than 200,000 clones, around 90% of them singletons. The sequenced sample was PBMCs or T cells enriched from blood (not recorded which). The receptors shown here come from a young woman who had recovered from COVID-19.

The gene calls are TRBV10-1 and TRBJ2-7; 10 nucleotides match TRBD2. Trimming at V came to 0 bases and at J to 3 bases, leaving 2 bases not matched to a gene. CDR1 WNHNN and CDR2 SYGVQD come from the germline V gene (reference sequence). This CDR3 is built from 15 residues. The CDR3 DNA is TGCGCCAGCAGTGAGTCACTAGCGGGGAACTACGAGCAGTACTTC. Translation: CASSESLAGNYEQYF.

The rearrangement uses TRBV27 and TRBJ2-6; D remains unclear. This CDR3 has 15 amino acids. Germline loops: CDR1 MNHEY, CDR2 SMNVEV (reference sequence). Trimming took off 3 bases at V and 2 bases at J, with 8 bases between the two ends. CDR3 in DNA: TGTGCCAGCAGTTTTACCCGGGCTGGGGCCAACGTCCTGACTTTC. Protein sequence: CASSFTRAGANVLTF.

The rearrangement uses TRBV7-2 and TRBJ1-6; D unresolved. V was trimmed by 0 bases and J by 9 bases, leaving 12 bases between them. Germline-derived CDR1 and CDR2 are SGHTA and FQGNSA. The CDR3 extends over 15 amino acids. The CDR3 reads CASSLAGTDISPLHF. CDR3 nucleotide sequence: TGTGCCAGCAGCTTAGCAGGCACAGATATTTCACCCCTCCACTTT.

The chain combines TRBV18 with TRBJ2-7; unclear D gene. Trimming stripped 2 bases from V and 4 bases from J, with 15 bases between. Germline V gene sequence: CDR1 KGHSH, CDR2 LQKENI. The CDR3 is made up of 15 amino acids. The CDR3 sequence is CASSPSVGTTYEQYF. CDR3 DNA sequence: TGTGCCAGCTCACCATCTGTGGGCACAACTTACGAGCAGTACTTC.

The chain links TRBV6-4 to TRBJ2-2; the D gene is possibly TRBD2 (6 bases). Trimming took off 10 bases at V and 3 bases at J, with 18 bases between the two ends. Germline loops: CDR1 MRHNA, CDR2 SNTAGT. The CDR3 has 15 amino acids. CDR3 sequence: CATAPIPGDTGELFF. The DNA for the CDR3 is TGTGCCACCGCGCCAATACCGGGGGACACCGGGGAGCTGTTTTTT.

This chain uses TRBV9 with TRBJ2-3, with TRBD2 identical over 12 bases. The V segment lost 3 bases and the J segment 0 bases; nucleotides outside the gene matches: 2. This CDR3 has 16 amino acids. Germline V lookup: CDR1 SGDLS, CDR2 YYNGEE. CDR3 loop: CASSALAGGSTDTQYF. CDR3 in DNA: TGTGCCAGCAGCGCTCTAGCGGGGGGGAGCACAGATACGCAGTATTTT.

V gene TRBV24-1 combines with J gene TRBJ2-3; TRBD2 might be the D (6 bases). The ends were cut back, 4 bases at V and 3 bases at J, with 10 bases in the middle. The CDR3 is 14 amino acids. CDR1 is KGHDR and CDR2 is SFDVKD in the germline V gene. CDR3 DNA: TGTGCCACCAGTGACCAACTAGCTACAGATACGCAGTATTTT. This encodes CATSDQLATDTQYF.

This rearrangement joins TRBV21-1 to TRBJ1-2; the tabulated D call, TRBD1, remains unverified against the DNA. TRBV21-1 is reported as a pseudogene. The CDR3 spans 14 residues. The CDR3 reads CASADGQGVEGYTF. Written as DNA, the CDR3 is TGTGCCAGCGCTGACGGACAGGGGGTGGAGGGCTACACCTTC.

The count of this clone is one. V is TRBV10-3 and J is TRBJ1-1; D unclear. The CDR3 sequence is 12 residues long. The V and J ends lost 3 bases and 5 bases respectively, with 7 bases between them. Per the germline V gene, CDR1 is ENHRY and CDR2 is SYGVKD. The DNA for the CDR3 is TGTGCCATCAGTGACCTAGAAACTGAAGCTTTCTTT. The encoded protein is CAISDLETEAFF.

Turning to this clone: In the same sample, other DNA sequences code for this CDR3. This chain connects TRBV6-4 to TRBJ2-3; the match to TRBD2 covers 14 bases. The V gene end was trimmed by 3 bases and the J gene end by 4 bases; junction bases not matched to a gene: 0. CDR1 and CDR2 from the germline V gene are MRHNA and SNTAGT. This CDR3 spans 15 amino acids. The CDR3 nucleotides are TGTGCCAGCAGTGAGACTAGCGGGGGGGCAGATACGCAGTATTTT. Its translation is CASSETSGGADTQYF.

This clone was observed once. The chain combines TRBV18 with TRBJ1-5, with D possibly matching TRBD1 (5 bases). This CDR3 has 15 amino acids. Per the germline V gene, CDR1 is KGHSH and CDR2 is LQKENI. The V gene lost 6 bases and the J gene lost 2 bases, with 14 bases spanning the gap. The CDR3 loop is CASSANPGGNQPQHF. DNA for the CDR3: TGTGCCAGCTCCGCAAATCCGGGGGGCAATCAGCCCCAGCATTTT. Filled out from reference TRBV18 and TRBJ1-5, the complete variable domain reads NAGVMQNPRHLVRRRGQEARLRCSPMKGHSHVYWYRQLPEEGLKFMVYLQKENIIDESGMPKERFSAEFPKEGPSILRIQQVVRGDSAAYFCASSANPGGNQPQHFGDGTRLSIL.

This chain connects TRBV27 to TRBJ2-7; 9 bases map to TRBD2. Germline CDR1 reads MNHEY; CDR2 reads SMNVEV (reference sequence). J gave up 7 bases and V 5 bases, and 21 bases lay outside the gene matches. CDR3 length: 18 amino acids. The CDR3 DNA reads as TGTGCCAGCAGTCCAAGGGTCGTAGTAGCGGGAGAAGTGTGGGAGCAGTACTTC. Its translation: CASSPRVVVAGEVWEQYF.

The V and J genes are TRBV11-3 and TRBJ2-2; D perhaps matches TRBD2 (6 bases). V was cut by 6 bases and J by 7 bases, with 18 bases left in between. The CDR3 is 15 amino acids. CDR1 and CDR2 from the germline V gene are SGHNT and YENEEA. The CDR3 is CASRPGTLGDGELFF. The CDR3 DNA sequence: TGTGCCAGCAGACCAGGGACTTTAGGGGACGGGGAGCTGTTTTTT.

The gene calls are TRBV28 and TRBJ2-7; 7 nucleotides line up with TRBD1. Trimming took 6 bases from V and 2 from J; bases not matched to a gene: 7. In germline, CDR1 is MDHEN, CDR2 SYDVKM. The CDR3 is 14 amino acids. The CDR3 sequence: CASSLGQPPYEQYF. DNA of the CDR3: TGTGCCAGCAGCTTGGGACAGCCTCCCTACGAGCAGTACTTC.

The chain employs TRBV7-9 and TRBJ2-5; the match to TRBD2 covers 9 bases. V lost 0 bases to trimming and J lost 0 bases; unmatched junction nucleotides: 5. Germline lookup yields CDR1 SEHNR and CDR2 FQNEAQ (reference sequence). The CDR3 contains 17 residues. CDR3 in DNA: TGTGCCAGCAGCTTAGCGGTCAGCGGGGGGTACCAAGAGACCCAGTACTTC. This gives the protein CASSLAVSGGYQETQYF.

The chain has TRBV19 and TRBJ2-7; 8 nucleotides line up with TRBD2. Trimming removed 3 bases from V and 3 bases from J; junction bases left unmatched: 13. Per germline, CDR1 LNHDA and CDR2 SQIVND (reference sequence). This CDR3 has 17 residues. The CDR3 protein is CASSIQHSGTLNYEQYF. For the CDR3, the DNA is TGTGCCAGTAGTATTCAACATAGCGGGACGCTTAACTACGAGCAGTACTTC.

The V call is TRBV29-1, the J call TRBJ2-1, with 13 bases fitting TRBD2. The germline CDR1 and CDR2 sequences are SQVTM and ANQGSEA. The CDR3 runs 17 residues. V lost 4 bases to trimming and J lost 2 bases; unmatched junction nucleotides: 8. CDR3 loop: CSVAPSGTSGTYNEQFF. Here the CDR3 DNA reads TGCAGCGTTGCCCCCTCCGGGACTAGCGGGACCTACAATGAGCAGTTCTTC.

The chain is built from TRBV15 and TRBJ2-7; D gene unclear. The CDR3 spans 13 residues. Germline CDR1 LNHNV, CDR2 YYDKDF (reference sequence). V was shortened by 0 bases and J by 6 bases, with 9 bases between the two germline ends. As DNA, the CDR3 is TGTGCCACCAGCAGAGATATCGAGAGCGAGCAGTACTTC. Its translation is CATSRDIESEQYF. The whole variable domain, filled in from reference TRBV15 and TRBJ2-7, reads DAMVIQNPRYQVTQFGKPVTLSCSQTLNHNVMYWYQQKSSQAPKLLFHYYDKDFNNEADTPDNFQSRRPNTSFCFLDIRSPGLGDTAMYLCATSRDIESEQYFGPGTRLTVT.

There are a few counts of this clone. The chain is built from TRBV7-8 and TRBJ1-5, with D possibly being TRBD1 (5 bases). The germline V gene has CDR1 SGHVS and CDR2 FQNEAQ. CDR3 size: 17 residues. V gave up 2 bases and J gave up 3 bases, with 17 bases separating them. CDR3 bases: TGTGCCAGCAGCTTATTGATCAGGGCTCAGATCAATCAGCCCCAGCATTTT. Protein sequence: CASSLLIRAQINQPQHF. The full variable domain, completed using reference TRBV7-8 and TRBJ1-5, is GAGVSQSPRYKVAKRGQDVALRCDPISGHVSLFWYQQALGQGPEFLTYFQNEAQLDKSGLPSDRFFAERPEGSVSTLKIQRTQQEDSAVYLCASSLLIRAQINQPQHFGDGTRLSIL.

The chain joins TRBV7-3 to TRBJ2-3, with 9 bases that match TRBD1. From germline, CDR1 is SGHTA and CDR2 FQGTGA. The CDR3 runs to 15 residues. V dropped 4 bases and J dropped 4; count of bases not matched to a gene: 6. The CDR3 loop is CASSSTGGLPDTQYF. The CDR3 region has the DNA TGTGCCAGCAGCTCCACAGGGGGCCTCCCAGATACGCAGTATTTT.

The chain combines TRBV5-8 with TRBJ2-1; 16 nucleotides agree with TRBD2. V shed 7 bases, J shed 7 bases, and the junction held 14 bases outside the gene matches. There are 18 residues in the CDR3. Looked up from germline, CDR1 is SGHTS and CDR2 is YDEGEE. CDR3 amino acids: CASERGTSGRGRINEQFF. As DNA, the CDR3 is TGTGCCAGCGAGAGGGGGACTAGCGGGAGGGGCAGAATTAATGAGCAGTTCTTC.

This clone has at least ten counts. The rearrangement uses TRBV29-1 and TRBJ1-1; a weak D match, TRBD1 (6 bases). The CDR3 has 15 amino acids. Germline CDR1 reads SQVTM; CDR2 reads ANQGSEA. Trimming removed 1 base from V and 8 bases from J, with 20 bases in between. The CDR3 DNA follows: TGCAGCGTTGAAGGCCCCGGGGGGGCGCAGGTCGAAGCTTTCTTT. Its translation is CSVEGPGGAQVEAFF. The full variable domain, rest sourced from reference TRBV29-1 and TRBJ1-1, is SAVISQKPSRDICQRGTSLTIQCQVDSQVTMMFWYRQQPGQSLTLIATANQGSEATYESGFVIDKFPISRPNLTFSTLTVSNMSPEDSSIYLCSVEGPGGAQVEAFFGQGTRLTVV.

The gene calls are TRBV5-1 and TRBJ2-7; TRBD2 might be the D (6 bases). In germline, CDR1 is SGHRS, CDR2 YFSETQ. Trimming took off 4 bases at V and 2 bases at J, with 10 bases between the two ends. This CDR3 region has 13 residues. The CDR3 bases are TGCGCCAGCAGCACGGGACTTCCCTACGAGCAGTACTTC. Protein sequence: CASSTGLPYEQYF.

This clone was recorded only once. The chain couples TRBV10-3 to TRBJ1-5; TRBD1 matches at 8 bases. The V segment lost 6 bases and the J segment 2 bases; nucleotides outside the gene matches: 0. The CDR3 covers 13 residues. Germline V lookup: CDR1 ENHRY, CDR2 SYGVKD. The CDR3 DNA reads TGTGCCATCAGGGGACAGGGCAATCAGCCCCAGCATTTT. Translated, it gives CAIRGQGNQPQHF.

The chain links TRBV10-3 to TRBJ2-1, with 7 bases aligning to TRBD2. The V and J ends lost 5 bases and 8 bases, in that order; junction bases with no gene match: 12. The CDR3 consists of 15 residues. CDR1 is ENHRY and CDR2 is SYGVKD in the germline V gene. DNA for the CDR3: TGTGCCATCAGTAGGGACTACGTCGGATCAGATGAGCAGTTCTTC. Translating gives CAISRDYVGSDEQFF.